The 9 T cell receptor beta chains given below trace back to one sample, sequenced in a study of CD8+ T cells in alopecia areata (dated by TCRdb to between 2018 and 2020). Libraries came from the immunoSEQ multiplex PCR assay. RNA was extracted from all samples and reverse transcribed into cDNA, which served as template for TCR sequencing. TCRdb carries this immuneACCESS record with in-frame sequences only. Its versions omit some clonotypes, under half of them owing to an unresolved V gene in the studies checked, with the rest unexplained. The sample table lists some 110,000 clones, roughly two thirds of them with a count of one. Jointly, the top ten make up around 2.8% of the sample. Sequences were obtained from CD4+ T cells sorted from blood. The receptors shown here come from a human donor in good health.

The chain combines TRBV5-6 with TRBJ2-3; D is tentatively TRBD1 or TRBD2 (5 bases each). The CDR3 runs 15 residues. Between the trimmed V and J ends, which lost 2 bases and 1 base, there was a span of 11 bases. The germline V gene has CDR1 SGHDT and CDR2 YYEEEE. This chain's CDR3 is CASSLSGPRTDTQYF. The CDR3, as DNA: TGTGCCAGCAGCTTATCGGGACCCCGCACAGATACGCAGTATTTT.

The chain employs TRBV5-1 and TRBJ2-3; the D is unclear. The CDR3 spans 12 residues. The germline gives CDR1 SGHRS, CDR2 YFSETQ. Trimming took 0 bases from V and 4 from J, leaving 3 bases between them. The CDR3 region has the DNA TGCGCCAGCAGCTTGGAGGCAGATACGCAGTATTTT. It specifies CASSLEADTQYF.

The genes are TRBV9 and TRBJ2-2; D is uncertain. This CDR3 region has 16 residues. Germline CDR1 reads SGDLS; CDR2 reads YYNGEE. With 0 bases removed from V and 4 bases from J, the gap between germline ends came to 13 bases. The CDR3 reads CASSVDLTPSTGELFF. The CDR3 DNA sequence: TGTGCCAGCAGCGTAGATCTGACCCCGAGCACCGGGGAGCTGTTTTTT.

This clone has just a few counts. The CDR3 DNA sequence: TGCAGCGTTGCTGAAGGGGAAGCTTTCTTT. Translated, it gives CSVAEGEAFF. The rearrangement links TRBV29-1 to TRBJ1-1, with no clear D. The V end was cut by 4 bases, the J end by 8 bases, with 8 bases between. CDR1 is SQVTM and CDR2 is ANQGSEA in the germline V gene. The CDR3 totals 10 residues.

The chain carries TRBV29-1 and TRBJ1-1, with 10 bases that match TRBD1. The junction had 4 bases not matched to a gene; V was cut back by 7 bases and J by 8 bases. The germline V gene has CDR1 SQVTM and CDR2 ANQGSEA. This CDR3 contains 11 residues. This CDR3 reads CSAGTGEEAFF. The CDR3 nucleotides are TGCAGCGCTGGGACAGGGGAGGAAGCTTTCTTT. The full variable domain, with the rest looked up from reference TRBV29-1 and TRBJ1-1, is SAVISQKPSRDICQRGTSLTIQCQVDSQVTMMFWYRQQPGQSLTLIATANQGSEATYESGFVIDKFPISRPNLTFSTLTVSNMSPEDSSIYLCSAGTGEEAFFGQGTRLTVV.

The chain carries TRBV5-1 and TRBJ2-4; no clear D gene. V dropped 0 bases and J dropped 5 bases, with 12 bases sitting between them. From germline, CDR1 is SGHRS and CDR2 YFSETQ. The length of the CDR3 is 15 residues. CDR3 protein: CASSLVGNWENIQYF. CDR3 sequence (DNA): TGCGCCAGCAGCTTGGTTGGGAATTGGGAAAACATTCAGTACTTC.

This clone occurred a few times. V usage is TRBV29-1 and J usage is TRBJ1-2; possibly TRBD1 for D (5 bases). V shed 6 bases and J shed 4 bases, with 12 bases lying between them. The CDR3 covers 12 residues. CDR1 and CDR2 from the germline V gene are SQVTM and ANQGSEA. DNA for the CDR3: TGCAGCGTGGGCGGACAACTCTATGGCTACACCTTC. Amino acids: CSVGGQLYGYTF.

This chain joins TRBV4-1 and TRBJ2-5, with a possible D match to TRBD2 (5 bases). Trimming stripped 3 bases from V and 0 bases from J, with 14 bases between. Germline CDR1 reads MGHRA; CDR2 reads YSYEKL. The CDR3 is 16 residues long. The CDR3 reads CASSQSASRNQETQYF. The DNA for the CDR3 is TGCGCCAGCAGCCAGTCGGCTAGCAGGAACCAAGAGACCCAGTACTTC.

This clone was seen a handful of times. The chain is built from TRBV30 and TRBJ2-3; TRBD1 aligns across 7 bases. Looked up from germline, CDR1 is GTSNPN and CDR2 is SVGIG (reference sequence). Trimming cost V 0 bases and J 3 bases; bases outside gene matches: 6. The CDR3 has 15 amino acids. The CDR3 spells CAWSVRRTGTDTQYF. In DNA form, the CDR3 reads TGTGCCTGGAGTGTACGTCGGACAGGTACAGATACGCAGTATTTT.